This T cell receptor (beta chain) was sequenced during a study of OX40 agonist ivuxolimab in advanced cancers. V lost 2 bases, J lost 0 bases, and 8 bases lay in between. The CDR3 runs to 15 residues. The V gene's germline CDR1 is MNHEY and CDR2 SVGAGI. Measured with immunoSEQ multiplex PCR; TCRdb has only the in-frame clones, and not every one. Found here are 65,000 to 85,000 clones, over 85% of them singletons; the top ten hold approximately 0.2%. Specimen: CD4+ or CD8+ T cells sorted from blood, collected in a trial of the OX40 agonist ivuxolimab. The sequence came from an adult with an advanced solid tumor such as melanoma, head and neck, liver or kidney cancer. The chain is built from TRBV6-5 and TRBJ1-5; D is unclear. CDR3: CASSYEGSSNQPQHF. In DNA form, the CDR3 reads TGTGCCAGCAGTTACGAGGGAAGTAGCAATCAGCCCCAGCATTTT.